What follows describes a single TCR beta chain. Its antigen remains unidentified. Its ends do not fully match the called genes, so a read error is possible. CDR1 and CDR2 are drawn from the germline V gene (reference sequence): SSHAT, FNYEAQ. The cysteine opens and the phenylalanine closes a CDR3 of 13 amino acids. CDR3 DNA only is kept here, 39 bases in frame from base 1. This entry is derived from a study of blood T cell repertoires in COVID-19 (dated by TCRdb to about 2020). Regarding the research as a whole: Samples from collaborators originated in the United States, Italy and Spain and spanned both the acute and convalescent phases of COVID-19. The prospective study material was composed of cDNA or gDNA derived from T cells, B-cell-depleted T cells, or PBMCs. Subjects who had been exposed to COVID-19, were actively infected with it, or had recovered from it provided the deeply sampled blood TCRbeta repertoires that made up the dataset. The repertoires were made available in a free public database intended to serve as a resource for research on the immune response to SARS-CoV-2. Samples were obtained from the ongoing ImmuneRACE study (first 160 participants) and from 1,200 or so subjects provided by 6 global collaborators. The sample metadata nearly always contained a de-identified subject ID, COVID-19 status, age in years and sex. Where available, HLA class I and class II types were taken from metadata supplied by the sample provider and were not determined by assay-based typing. General findings and caveats noted by the study authors: The amount of clinical and demographic metadata varied by source and participant and was provided uncurated.

TCRbeta CDR3 regions were amplified from genomic DNA by means of the immunoSEQ Assay, a bias-controlled multiplex PCR. The authors' pipeline ran thus. Within the assay, amplification of reference gene primers was used to estimate how many nucleated cells each sample contained. Sequence reads were collapsed and filtered to measure the absolute abundance of every unique TCRbeta CDR3 rearrangement. For each sample, productive Simpson clonality was calculated as the square root of Simpson's diversity index across productive rearrangements. TCRdb retrieved this table from immuneACCESS and kept in-frame rearrangements only. Not all clones are present; in checked studies, unresolved V genes account for under half, and no reason is known for the remainder. V, J and clone size are taken as reported in that table, and D and trimming were inferred from the DNA itself. The sample table lists some 51,000 clones, approximately 86% of them with a count of one. The ten largest clones add up to roughly 1.3% of the sample.

The collaborating institutions used their own protocols to collect whole blood in K2EDTA tubes. For TCRbeta analysis, collaborators shipped samples as frozen whole blood, isolated PBMCs, or DNA extracted from either of those sample types. This chain joins TRBV7-7 to TRBJ2-1, with no D gene named confidently. The receptor's source is a man between 60 and 75 years old with acute or convalescent COVID-19. The sequenced sample was peripheral blood. The CDR3 reads as follows: CASSRHQELEQFF. The nucleotide sequence is TGTGCTAGCAGCCGACACCAAGAGCTAGAGCAGTTCTTC.